These 2 T cell receptor beta chains were all obtained from the same sample, sequenced in a study of T cell changes during pregnancy in multiple sclerosis. This table comes from immunoSEQ multiplex PCR, and its TCRdb copy is limited to in-frame clones, with some not included. Among approximately 68,000 clones, about nine tenths were seen once, and the ten largest hold less than 0.85%. Sequenced here: peripheral blood, sampled in the third trimester of pregnancy. The receptors derive from a female donor in good health, enrolled as a control in a pregnancy study.

This clone was counted between two and nine times. The chain is built from TRBV7-2 and TRBJ1-5, with D unresolved. V lost 1 base to trimming and J lost 4 bases, with 8 bases between them. The CDR3 has 14 residues. Germline lookup yields CDR1 SGHTA and CDR2 FQGNSA. CDR3 bases: TGTGCCAGCAGCTTAGGACTCTGGAATCAGCCCCAGCATTTT. Amino acids: CASSLGLWNQPQHF.

The chain combines TRBV28 with TRBJ2-3; 8 nucleotides agree with TRBD2. This CDR3 is built from 18 residues. Trimming at V came to 2 bases and at J to 4 bases, leaving 14 bases not matched to a gene. CDR1 is MDHEN and CDR2 is SYDVKM in the germline V gene. The CDR3 nucleotides read TGTGCCAGCAGTTTAGGCCTAGCGGGCTACCGGGGGGCAGATACGCAGTATTTT. Residues: CASSLGLAGYRGADTQYF.